The next 28 T cell receptor beta chains were all read from a single sample in a study of blood T cell repertoires in COVID-19. Profiled with immunoSEQ multiplex PCR; TCRdb holds only in-frame clones, not every one. The data show some 300,000 clones, about 90% seen once. Source material: PBMCs or T cells enriched from blood (not recorded which). These receptors came from a woman aged 30 to 39 who had recovered from COVID-19.

The chain uses TRBV13 and TRBJ2-3; D ambiguous. The CDR3 is 18 amino acids. Germline lookup yields CDR1 PRHDT and CDR2 FYEKMQ (reference sequence). The V gene lost 3 bases and the J gene lost 2 bases, with 21 bases spanning the gap. In nucleotides, the CDR3 is TGTGCCAGCAGCTTTTTCAGCCCGGAGACTCTGATCACAGATACGCAGTATTTT. As protein: CASSFFSPETLITDTQYF.

The chain has TRBV7-2 and TRBJ2-1; TRBD2 aligns across 14 bases. The CDR3 length is 17 residues. The ends lost 8 bases at V and 0 bases at J; junction bases unmatched: 6. Germline loops: CDR1 SGHTA, CDR2 FQGNSA. This CDR3 is CASRAGTSGSSYNEQFF. The CDR3 nucleotides are TGTGCCAGCCGGGCCGGGACTAGCGGGAGCTCCTACAATGAGCAGTTCTTC.

J is TRBJ2-2 and V is TRBV5-1, with 11 bases matching TRBD2. The J segment lost 4 bases and the V segment lost 1 base, leaving 9 bases of the junction unmatched. The CDR3 has 18 amino acids. Germline CDR1 is SGHRS and CDR2 is YFSETQ. The CDR3 sequence: CASSLMGLAEAFTGELFF. The CDR3 coding sequence is TGCGCCAGCAGCTTGATGGGACTAGCGGAAGCTTTCACCGGGGAGCTGTTTTTT. The full variable domain, its missing parts supplied by reference TRBV5-1 and TRBJ2-2, is KAGVTQTPRYLIKTRGQQVTLSCSPISGHRSVSWYQQTPGQGLQFLFEYFSETQRNKGNFPGRFSGRQFSNSRSEMNVSTLELGDSALYLCASSLMGLAEAFTGELFFGEGSRLTVL.

The V call is TRBV6-2 or TRBV6-3, the J call TRBJ1-5; 7 bases map to TRBD1. V shed 6 bases and J 4 bases; nucleotides not matched to a gene: 9. CDR1 and CDR2 (germline): MNHEY, SVGEGT. The CDR3 runs 15 residues. The CDR3 sequence is CASSTITGDNQPQHF. As DNA, the CDR3 is TGTGCCAGCAGCACAATCACAGGGGATAATCAGCCCCAGCATTTT.

The chain joins TRBV19 to TRBJ2-7; tentative D call: TRBD2 (6 bases). The CDR3 is 15 residues long. Germline V gives CDR1 LNHDA, CDR2 SQIVND (reference sequence). The germline V and J ends were trimmed by 1 base and 4 bases, with 14 bases remaining between them. The chain's CDR3 is CASSIGGVAFYEQYF. The DNA for the CDR3 is TGTGCCAGTAGTATAGGGGGGGTTGCGTTTTACGAGCAGTACTTC.

The chain couples TRBV5-1 to TRBJ1-1, with D perhaps matching TRBD1 (6 bases). Germline lookup yields CDR1 SGHRS and CDR2 YFSETQ. The ends were cut back, 3 bases at V and 5 bases at J, with 23 bases in the middle. The CDR3 spans 17 residues. The CDR3 DNA is TGCGCCAGCAGCTCACGAAGACAGGCCGAAAGGAGTACTGAAGCTTTCTTT. It encodes CASSSRRQAERSTEAFF.

The V and J genes are TRBV10-3 and TRBJ2-1; 8 nucleotides agree with TRBD2. Looked up from germline, CDR1 is ENHRY and CDR2 is SYGVKD. J gave up 10 bases and V 10 bases, and 30 bases lay outside the gene matches. The CDR3 covers 19 residues. For the CDR3, the DNA is TGTGCCACCGAGAGAGCGGGAGTTCAGCGTGGAGCTCTGTCGGCAGAGCAGTTCTTC. Translating it yields CATERAGVQRGALSAEQFF.

This sequence joins TRBV7-3 and TRBJ2-3; D gene unclear. CDR3 size: 13 residues. Germline V lookup: CDR1 SGHTA, CDR2 FQGTGA. V was clipped by 6 bases and J by 8 bases, with 15 bases between them. CDR3 loop: CASRPLFSSTQYF. The CDR3, as DNA: TGTGCCAGCAGACCGTTATTCTCGAGTACGCAGTATTTT.

This clone was seen once. V usage is TRBV7-2 and J usage is TRBJ1-2; D is unresolved. This CDR3 contains 13 residues. From germline, CDR1 is SGHTA and CDR2 FQGNSA. V was trimmed by 1 base and J by 3 bases, leaving 6 bases between them. CDR3 sequence reads: CASSLGVDYGYTF. The CDR3 nucleotides read TGTGCCAGCAGCTTAGGAGTCGACTATGGCTACACCTTC.

The chain couples TRBV12-3 or TRBV12-4 to TRBJ1-2, with D possibly matching TRBD1 (5 bases). V shed 2 bases and J shed 2 bases, with 6 bases lying between them. The CDR3 spans 13 residues. CDR3 sequence: CASSLKGNYGYTF. CDR3 bases: TGTGCCAGCAGTTTAAAGGGGAACTATGGCTACACCTTC.

The rearrangement uses TRBV27 and TRBJ2-1, with D possibly being TRBD2 (5 bases). The CDR3 sequence is 16 residues long. Germline CDR1 reads MNHEY; CDR2 reads SMNVEV (reference sequence). Trimming took off 0 bases at V and 0 bases at J, with 9 bases between the two ends. CDR3 protein: CASSLSSGGSYNEQFF. CDR3 sequence (DNA): TGTGCCAGCAGTTTATCGAGCGGAGGCTCCTACAATGAGCAGTTCTTC.

CDR3 loop: CASSKYVRGTSYEQYF. The CDR3 coding sequence is TGTGCCAGCAGCAAATACGTCAGGGGTACATCCTACGAGCAGTACTTC. The chain joins TRBV5-6 to TRBJ2-7; D is perhaps TRBD1 (6 bases). Germline CDR1 and CDR2: SGHDT and YYEEEE. The V end was cut by 4 bases, the J end by 1 base, with 18 bases between. This CDR3 has 16 amino acids.

As regards this clone: This sample includes further DNA sequences coding for the same CDR3. The chain combines TRBV18 with TRBJ1-5; D call uncertain. The CDR3 is 13 amino acids. Trimming took off 4 bases at V and 6 bases at J, with 10 bases between the two ends. Germline CDR1 reads KGHSH; CDR2 reads LQKENI. The CDR3 here is CASSLGAGQPQHF. In DNA, the CDR3 is TGTGCCAGCTCACTGGGAGCGGGTCAGCCCCAGCATTTT.

The chain employs TRBV11-2 and TRBJ1-2; 12 bases line up with TRBD1. Trimming cost V 5 bases and J 7 bases; bases outside gene matches: 5. Germline V CDR1 and CDR2: SGHAT, FQNNGV. The CDR3 runs 14 residues. The CDR3 DNA is TGTGCCAGCAGCCGAGGGACAGGGGGCACTGGCTACACCTTC. It encodes CASSRGTGGTGYTF.

This rearrangement joins TRBV29-1 to TRBJ2-3, with 14 positions matching TRBD2. V shed 7 bases and J 6 bases; nucleotides not matched to a gene: 9. The CDR3 spans 15 residues. CDR1 is SQVTM and CDR2 is ANQGSEA in the germline V gene. The CDR3 loop reads CSAPGTSGRKDTQYF. The DNA of the CDR3 is TGCAGCGCCCCAGGGACTAGCGGGAGAAAGGATACGCAGTATTTT.

This rearrangement joins TRBV5-5 to TRBJ1-1; a weak D match, TRBD1 (6 bases). This CDR3 has 16 residues. V lost 3 bases, J lost 1 base, and 16 bases lay in between. Per the germline V gene, CDR1 is SGHKS and CDR2 is YYEKEE (reference sequence). In DNA, the CDR3 is TGTGCCAGCAGCTCGCTCGGGGCCAGGGGGAACACTGAAGCTTTCTTT. It specifies CASSSLGARGNTEAFF.

CDR3 coding DNA: TGTGCCAGCAGCCATGGACAGGGGAGGGAGCAGTACTTC. It specifies CASSHGQGREQYF. The rearrangement uses TRBV7-9 and TRBJ2-7; the match to TRBD1 covers 9 bases. CDR3 length: 13 residues. Trimming took 5 bases from V and 7 from J; bases not matched to a gene: 6. Germline V gives CDR1 SEHNR, CDR2 FQNEAQ (reference sequence).

The CDR3 DNA sequence: TGCGCCAGCAGTCAAGGGGGGGATAGAGTCCAAGAGACCCAGTACTTC. Translation: CASSQGGDRVQETQYF. This sequence joins TRBV23-1 and TRBJ2-5; 7 nucleotides agree with TRBD2. TRBV23-1 is flagged as an ORF with uncertain function. This CDR3 has 16 amino acids. Trimming took 2 bases from V and 1 from J; bases not matched to a gene: 7.

In this sample, this clone turned up a few times. The genes are TRBV27 and TRBJ1-4; perhaps TRBD1 as D (5 bases). The CDR3 spans 18 residues. With 5 bases removed from V and 8 bases from J, the gap between germline ends came to 27 bases. Germline CDR1 MNHEY, CDR2 SMNVEV (reference sequence). The CDR3 protein is CASSPTGGGSVLREKLFF. In DNA, the CDR3 is TGTGCCAGCAGTCCGACCGGGGGAGGGAGCGTTTTGAGAGAAAAACTGTTTTTT.

The chain links TRBV6-5 to TRBJ1-1; a possible D gene is TRBD1 (5 bases). Trimming cost V 10 bases and J 2 bases, with 14 bases left between them. The germline V gene has CDR1 MNHEY and CDR2 SVGAGI. The CDR3 has 13 amino acids. The CDR3 DNA is TGTGCCACAAAACAGGACCTTAACACTGAAGCTTTCTTT. It encodes CATKQDLNTEAFF.

This rearrangement joins TRBV4-2 to TRBJ2-7; TRBD2 matches 11 bases. This CDR3 is 21 amino acids long. Germline CDR1 LGHNA, CDR2 YNFKEQ. The V and J ends lost 3 bases and 0 bases, in that order; junction bases with no gene match: 19. Written as DNA, the CDR3 is TGTGCCAGCAGCCACAAAACGACTAGCGGGATCCCATTTGGGACCTCCTACGAGCAGTACTTC. Amino acid sequence: CASSHKTTSGIPFGTSYEQYF.

The chain is built from TRBV19 and TRBJ1-1; possible D gene TRBD1, 6 bases. The CDR3 totals 14 residues. Trimming cost V 6 bases and J 2 bases, with 13 bases left between them. Germline assignment: CDR1 LNHDA and CDR2 SQIVND (reference sequence). The CDR3 DNA follows: TGTGCCAGTAGCCTCAGGGGCCCAAACACTGAAGCTTTCTTT. As protein: CASSLRGPNTEAFF.

V usage is TRBV10-3 and J usage is TRBJ1-4; a weak D match, TRBD1 (6 bases). Trimming left V 5 bases short and J 3 bases short, with 10 bases between. Germline V gene lookup returns CDR1 ENHRY and CDR2 SYGVKD. The CDR3 sequence is 14 residues long. The CDR3 spells CAISTTGPNEKLFF. The CDR3 region has the DNA TGTGCCATCAGTACGACAGGCCCTAATGAAAAACTGTTTTTT.

J is TRBJ2-5 and V is TRBV10-3; TRBD1 might be the D (5 bases). The V and J ends lost 6 bases and 5 bases respectively, with 13 bases between them. Germline V lookup: CDR1 ENHRY, CDR2 SYGVKD. The CDR3 length is 13 residues. The CDR3 bases are TGTGCCATCAGACAGGATTCCAGTGAGACCCAGTACTTC. Amino acid sequence: CAIRQDSSETQYF.

The J gene is TRBJ1-5, the V gene TRBV4-1; 7 positions match TRBD1. CDR3 length: 13 amino acids. From germline, CDR1 is MGHRA and CDR2 YSYEKL. J lost 6 bases, V lost 2 bases, and 1 base had no gene match. The DNA of the CDR3 is TGCGCCAGCAGCCAACAGGGGGTTCAGCCCCAGCATTTT. Amino acid sequence: CASSQQGVQPQHF.

The J gene is TRBJ2-1, the V gene TRBV3-1 (or the pseudogene TRBV3-2); possibly TRBD1 for D (5 bases). With 7 bases removed from V and 2 bases from J, the gap between germline ends came to 12 bases. This CDR3 is 14 amino acids long. The germline gives CDR1 LGHDT, CDR2 YNNKEL (reference sequence). CDR3 protein: CASKFRGTYNEQFF. The CDR3 DNA reads as TGTGCCAGCAAGTTTAGGGGAACCTACAATGAGCAGTTCTTC.

CDR3 protein: CASTNIRIRIRQGIYGELFF. The CDR3 region has the DNA TGTGCCAGTACCAACATTAGGATCCGGATTCGACAGGGGATTTACGGGGAGCTGTTTTTT. This chain joins TRBV19 and TRBJ2-2; 8 bases are shared with TRBD1. The CDR3 length is 20 residues. Losses at the gene ends were 7 bases for V and 7 bases for J; bases not matched to a gene: 26. CDR1 and CDR2 (germline): LNHDA, SQIVND (reference sequence).

This clone has only one observation. The chain links TRBV21-1 to TRBJ2-1; the table's TRBD2 call for D was not verified on the DNA. TRBV21-1 is flagged as a pseudogene. The CDR3 totals 11 residues. CDR3 in amino acids: CASRLDNEQFF. CDR3 nucleotides: TGTGCCAGCAGACTGGACAATGAGCAGTTCTTC.